The 14 T cell receptor beta chains below were found in one sample sequenced in a study of shared clonotypes between healthy human individuals. TCRdb's copy holds only in-frame clones and misses some; the assay was immunoSEQ multiplex PCR. The sample carries about 450,000 clones, 79% recorded once. The sequenced sample consisted of PBMCs. The receptors were gathered from a woman in her forties in good health. Some clones in this sample may be carry-over from other donors' samples.

The gene calls are TRBV15 and TRBJ2-1; TRBD2 aligns across 12 bases. V trimming: 1 base; J trimming: 7 bases; junction bases outside the gene matches: 5. CDR1 is LNHNV and CDR2 is YYDKDF in the germline V gene (reference sequence). The CDR3 is made up of 16 amino acids. The DNA of the CDR3 is TGTGCCACCAGCAGAGTCCTAGCGGGAGGGAGGAATGAGCAGTTCTTC. Amino acid sequence: CATSRVLAGGRNEQFF.

The chain couples TRBV2 to TRBJ2-5; 15 nucleotides align to TRBD2. The end of the DNA fits TRBJ2-7 better, so the J call may be wrong. This CDR3 contains 17 residues. Germline V gene data show CDR1 as SNHLY and CDR2 as FYNNEI. CDR3 in DNA: TGTGCCAGCAGCCCTCCGGGACTAGCGGGAGGATGGTACGAGCAGTACTTC. Its translation is CASSPPGLAGGWYEQYF.

In this sample, this clone turned up many times. V gene TRBV18 combines with J gene TRBJ2-3, with D unresolved. The length of the CDR3 is 14 residues. Per germline, CDR1 KGHSH and CDR2 LQKENI. The germline V and J ends were trimmed by 3 bases and 0 bases, with 7 bases remaining between them. The CDR3 nucleotides are TGTGCCAGCTCACCCTCCGGGAGCACAGATACGCAGTATTTT. This sequence encodes CASSPSGSTDTQYF. The variable domain in full, with the rest retrieved from reference TRBV18 and TRBJ2-3, is NAGVMQNPRHLVRRRGQEARLRCSPMKGHSHVYWYRQLPEEGLKFMVYLQKENIIDESGMPKERFSAEFPKEGPSILRIQQVVRGDSAAYFCASSPSGSTDTQYFGPGTRLTVL.

DNA for the CDR3: TGTGCCAGCAGTTCTCTAGCGGGAGTTAGCACCGGGGAGCTGTTTTTT. As protein: CASSSLAGVSTGELFF. The chain couples TRBV28 to TRBJ2-2, with 10 positions matching TRBD2. With V trimmed by 4 bases and J by 4 bases, 6 bases remained unmatched. This CDR3 comprises 16 residues. Germline V gene data show CDR1 as MDHEN and CDR2 as SYDVKM.

V is TRBV6-1 and J is TRBJ1-1; D possibly corresponds to TRBD1 (5 bases). The CDR3 runs 13 residues. V shed 6 bases and J shed 11 bases, with 19 bases lying between them. Germline V CDR1 and CDR2: MNHNS, SASEGT. For the CDR3, the DNA is TGTGCCAGCAGCCCGGGGCCCTCTGTTGGGGCTTTCTTT. It is translated as CASSPGPSVGAFF.

The chain is built from TRBV2 and TRBJ1-2; 8 bases agree with TRBD1. V shed 1 base, J shed 8 bases, and the junction held 6 bases outside the gene matches. The CDR3 extends over 14 amino acids. Germline-derived CDR1 and CDR2 are SNHLY and FYNNEI. The CDR3 DNA follows: TGTGCCAGCAGTGAAGAGGACAGGGTCTCCGGCTACACCTTC. It codes for CASSEEDRVSGYTF.

As to this clone: One junction end does not reproduce the germline sequence, and a read error may be involved. The chain combines TRBV11-3 with TRBJ2-5; TRBD2 is a possible D gene (7 bases). Germline V gives CDR1 SGHNT, CDR2 YENEEA. CDR3 length equals 15 residues. DNA for the CDR3: TGTGCCAGCAGCCTAGACGCGGGGGCCCAAGAGACCCAGTACTTC. Translated, it gives CASSLDAGAQETQYF.

J is TRBJ1-1 and V is TRBV11-2, with 7 bases lining up with TRBD1. V was clipped by 5 bases and J by 7 bases; unmatched bases: 13. This CDR3 region has 15 residues. Germline assignment: CDR1 SGHAT and CDR2 FQNNGV. In nucleotides, the CDR3 is TGTGCCAGCAGCCTTAATCGAGGGGGCCAGGGTGAAGCTTTCTTT. Translation: CASSLNRGGQGEAFF.

The V call is TRBV19, the J call TRBJ2-5; 10 nucleotides line up with TRBD2. The germline gives CDR1 LNHDA, CDR2 SQIVND (reference sequence). The CDR3 loop spans 15 amino acids. With V trimmed by 4 bases and J by 1 base, 3 bases remained unmatched. The DNA for the CDR3 is TGTGCCAGTAGTAGGGGACTAGCGTCCCAAGAGACCCAGTACTTC. Amino acid sequence: CASSRGLASQETQYF.

This clone was recorded once. V usage is TRBV7-9 and J usage is TRBJ1-1, with D possibly matching TRBD1 (6 bases). The CDR3 totals 12 residues. CDR1 is SEHNR and CDR2 is FQNEAQ in the germline V gene (reference sequence). Trimming removed 5 bases from V and 8 bases from J, with 12 bases in between. CDR3 sequence reads: CASSNPGTEAFF. The CDR3 coding sequence is TGTGCCAGCAGCAATCCCGGGACAGAAGCTTTCTTT.

The chain couples TRBV11-2 to TRBJ2-5; 12 bases match TRBD1. Germline trimming cut 3 bases from V and 5 bases from J; bases unmatched to any gene: 10. Germline V CDR1 and CDR2: SGHAT, FQNNGV. CDR3 length: 17 residues. Written as DNA, the CDR3 is TGTGCCAGCAGCTTCGGGCATGGGACAGGGGGCGAGGAGACCCAGTACTTC. Residues: CASSFGHGTGGEETQYF.

The V gene is TRBV7-9, the J gene TRBJ1-5; D gene ambiguous. The CDR3 extends over 13 amino acids. Germline V CDR1 and CDR2: SEHNR, FQNEAQ (reference sequence). The V end was cut by 1 base, the J end by 5 bases, with 6 bases between. The CDR3 DNA is TGTGCCAGCAGCTTAGAGGTCCATCAGCCCCAGCATTTT. Its translation is CASSLEVHQPQHF.

This clone was seen many times. The chain is built from TRBV6-5 and TRBJ2-5; maybe TRBD1 (6 bases). Germline V gene sequence: CDR1 MNHEY, CDR2 SVGAGI. Trimming stripped 7 bases from V and 2 bases from J, with 14 bases between. The CDR3 has 14 amino acids. The CDR3 loop reads CASKRPTGQETQYF. Here the CDR3 DNA reads TGTGCCAGCAAGCGACCGACAGGTCAAGAGACCCAGTACTTC.

As for this clone: A much larger clone lies one base from this, so it may be a read error. At the DNA level, this CDR3 is encoded by other sequences in the same sample as well. CDR3 DNA sequence: TGTGCCAGCAGCTTAGGGGCTGGAAACACCATATATTTT. Translating gives CASSLGAGNTIYF. The chain uses TRBV7-2 and TRBJ1-3; D unclear. The CDR3 covers 13 residues. Germline V gene lookup returns CDR1 SGHTA and CDR2 FQGNSA. Trimming stripped 1 base from V and 2 bases from J, with 3 bases between. Complete variable domain (other parts from reference TRBV7-2 and TRBJ1-3): GAGVSQSPSNKVTEKGKDVELRCDPISGHTALYWYRQSLGQGLEFLIYFQGNSAPDKSGLPSDRFSAERTGGSVSTLTIQRTQQEDSAVYLCASSLGAGNTIYFGEGSWLTVV.